Each of the 7 T cell receptor beta chains below was sequenced from the same sample in a study of early T cells in non-severe SARS-CoV-2 infection. TCRdb redid the calling of the 5' RACE reads with MiXCR, one entry per CDR3 protein. The data show about 20,000 distinct CDR3 sequences, with roughly 4.5% seen just once and 15% to 20% held by the top ten. Material for sequencing was whole blood. These receptors were collected from an adult who was a healthcare worker with PCR-confirmed SARS-CoV-2 infection or an uninfected control (not recorded which).

The chain has TRBV9 and TRBJ2-3; TRBD2 matches at 8 bases. The V segment lost 2 bases and the J segment 5 bases; nucleotides outside the gene matches: 4. The V gene's germline CDR1 is SGDLS and CDR2 YYNGEE. The CDR3 totals 14 residues. The CDR3 DNA reads TGTGCCAGCAGCGTGCGGGGGGCCGGAGATACGCAGTATTTT. The encoded protein is CASSVRGAGDTQYF.

This clonotype came up many times. The chain combines TRBV5-4 with TRBJ2-3; 9 bases line up with TRBD2. This CDR3 has 16 residues. The J segment lost 2 bases and the V segment lost 4 bases, leaving 8 bases of the junction unmatched. Germline CDR1 is SGHNT and CDR2 is YYREEE (reference sequence). The CDR3 sequence: CASSGERGVLTDTQYF. As DNA, the CDR3 is TGTGCCAGCAGCGGGGAGCGGGGGGTCCTCACAGATACGCAGTATTTT.

Note on this clonotype: Germline and junction disagree at one end, which may indicate a read error. This chain joins TRBV7-7 and TRBJ2-5; D is undetermined. CDR3 length: 12 amino acids. The germline V gene has CDR1 SSHAT and CDR2 FNYEAQ (reference sequence). CDR3 region: CASSPTKETQYF. CDR3 coding DNA: TGTGCTAGCAGCCCTACTAAAGAGACCCAGTACTTC. Combining the CDR3 with reference TRBV7-7 and TRBJ2-5 gives the whole variable domain GAGVSQSPRYKVTKRGQDVTLRCDPISSHATLYWYQQALGQGPEFLTYFNYEAQPDKSGLPSDRFSAERPEGSISTLTIQRTEQRDSAMYRCASSPTKETQYFGPGTRLLVL.

This clonotype showed up many times. The chain is built from TRBV13 and TRBJ1-5; D is possibly TRBD1 (5 bases). Germline assignment: CDR1 PRHDT and CDR2 FYEKMQ (reference sequence). CDR3 length equals 12 residues. V shed 6 bases and J shed 9 bases, with 12 bases lying between them. The CDR3 region has the DNA TGTGCCAGCAGTTTTAGGGGATGGCCCCAGCATTTT. It translates to CASSFRGWPQHF.

This clonotype appeared a few times. The rearrangement joins TRBV18 to TRBJ1-1; the D gene is possibly TRBD1 (6 bases). Germline values: CDR1 KGHSH, CDR2 LQKENI. There are 15 residues in the CDR3. Trimming shortened V by 3 bases and J by 0 bases, and 11 bases separated the two germline ends. In DNA form, the CDR3 reads TGTGCCAGCTCACCCCGGGACAAAATGAACACTGAAGCTTTCTTT. Amino acid sequence: CASSPRDKMNTEAFF.

This clonotype occurred many times. The gene calls are TRBV5-1 and TRBJ2-1; maybe TRBD1 (5 bases). V was trimmed by 0 bases and J by 6 bases, leaving 13 bases between them. From germline, CDR1 is SGHRS and CDR2 YFSETQ. The CDR3 loop spans 15 amino acids. The CDR3 loop reads CASSLGGPSGNEQFF. In nucleotides, the CDR3 is TGCGCCAGCAGCTTGGGGGGCCCCTCCGGCAATGAGCAGTTCTTC. Variable domain in full (rest from reference TRBV5-1 and TRBJ2-1): KAGVTQTPRYLIKTRGQQVTLSCSPISGHRSVSWYQQTPGQGLQFLFEYFSETQRNKGNFPGRFSGRQFSNSRSEMNVSTLELGDSALYLCASSLGGPSGNEQFFGPGTRLTVL.

This clonotype has a handful of counts. The chain combines TRBV15 with TRBJ2-3; D not resolved. Germline-derived CDR1 and CDR2 are LNHNV and YYDKDF (reference sequence). The CDR3 loop spans 12 amino acids. Trimming removed 1 base at V and 5 bases at J, with 4 bases between. The DNA of the CDR3 is TGTGCCACCAGCAGAGCGCAAGATACGCAGTATTTT. The encoded protein is CATSRAQDTQYF.